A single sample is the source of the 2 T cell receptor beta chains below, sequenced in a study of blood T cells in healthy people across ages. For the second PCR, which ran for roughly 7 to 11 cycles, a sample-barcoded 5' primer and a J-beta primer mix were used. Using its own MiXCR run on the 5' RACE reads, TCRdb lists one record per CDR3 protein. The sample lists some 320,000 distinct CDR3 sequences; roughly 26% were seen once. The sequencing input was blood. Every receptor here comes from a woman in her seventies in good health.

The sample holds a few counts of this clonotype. As DNA, the CDR3 is TGTGCCAGCAGCTTCCCCTGGGGGCAGGCTGAAGCTTTCTTT. Its protein product is CASSFPWGQAEAFF. This chain uses TRBV7-8 with TRBJ1-1, with D possibly TRBD1 on 6 matching bases. The ends were cut back, 3 bases at V and 6 bases at J, with 14 bases in the middle. From germline, CDR1 is SGHVS and CDR2 FQNEAQ. The CDR3 loop spans 14 amino acids. The full variable domain, its missing parts supplied by reference TRBV7-8 and TRBJ1-1, is GAGVSQSPRYKVAKRGQDVALRCDPISGHVSLFWYQQALGQGPEFLTYFQNEAQLDKSGLPSDRFFAERPEGSVSTLKIQRTQQEDSAVYLCASSFPWGQAEAFFGQGTRLTVV.

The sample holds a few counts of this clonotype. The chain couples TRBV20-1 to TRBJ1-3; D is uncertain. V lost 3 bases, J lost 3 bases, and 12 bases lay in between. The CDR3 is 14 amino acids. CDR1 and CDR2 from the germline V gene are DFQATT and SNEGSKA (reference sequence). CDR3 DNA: TGCAGTGCTAGCCGACCGGAGGGTGGAAACACCATATATTTT. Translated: CSASRPEGGNTIYF.